The 17 T cell receptor beta chains below were found in one sample sequenced in a study of quantifying T cell responses using KT2 cells. Study as a whole: Reverse transcription used primers in the TCR alpha and beta constant regions.

An oligo carrying a UMI was ligated to the cDNA 3' end. First-round PCR used approximately 4 cycles and beta primers RC1.1 and RC1.2 covering TRBC1 and TRBC2. Using its own MiXCR run on the UMI-ligation and nested PCR reads, TCRdb lists one record per CDR3 protein. The profile shows around 56,000 distinct CDR3 sequences, approximately 13% of them singletons. Sequenced sample: PBMCs spiked with cells of the T cell clone KT2. The receptors shown here come from a human donor.

A few counts support this clonotype. The chain is built from TRBV10-2 and TRBJ2-7; no definite D call. The CDR3 is made up of 13 amino acids. The germline V gene has CDR1 WSHSY and CDR2 SAAADI. V gave up 3 bases and J gave up 0 bases, with 6 bases separating them. CDR3 sequence (DNA): TGCGCCAGCAGTGAACTGGCCTCCTACGAGCAGTACTTC. Protein product: CASSELASYEQYF.

This clonotype was seen only a few times. The rearrangement uses TRBV12-3 or TRBV12-4 and TRBJ2-3; TRBD1 matches 8 bases. The CDR3 consists of 15 residues. V was clipped by 3 bases and J by 2 bases; unmatched bases: 4. The DNA for the CDR3 is TGTGCCAGCAGTTTTTCGGACAGGGCCACAGATACGCAGTATTTT. The encoded protein is CASSFSDRATDTQYF.

On this clonotype: This likely comes from a read error, as the CDR3 has no conserved phenylalanine or tryptophan at its end. The chain joins TRBV7-6 to TRBJ2-7, with D possibly being TRBD1 (8 bases). Germline V gives CDR1 SGHVS, CDR2 FNYEAQ. The CDR3 runs to 15 residues. V was shortened by 0 bases and J by 5 bases, with 14 bases between the two germline ends. Here the CDR3 reads CASSLAPTGGDEQYI. CDR3 DNA: TGTGCCAGCAGCTTAGCTCCTACAGGGGGGGACGAGCAGTACATC.

This clonotype was counted at least ten times. The chain links TRBV12-3 or TRBV12-4 to TRBJ1-2; TRBD1 is a possible D gene (6 bases). The V end was cut by 7 bases, the J end by 6 bases, with 12 bases between. The CDR3 extends over 12 amino acids. The CDR3 DNA reads as TGTGCCAGCACCACATACAGGGATGGCTACACCTTC. Protein: CASTTYRDGYTF.

DNA for the CDR3: TGTGCCAGCAGTCCATTCGGACAGCAAGAGACCCAGTACTTC. It translates to CASSPFGQQETQYF. This chain links TRBV12-3 or TRBV12-4 with TRBJ2-5, with D possibly being TRBD1 (6 bases). Trimming took off 5 bases at V and 2 bases at J, with 12 bases between the two ends. The CDR3 has 14 residues.

The chain employs TRBV12-2 and TRBJ1-2; TRBD1, as called in the table, went unchecked against the DNA. TRBV12-2 is listed as a pseudogene. The CDR3 loop spans 12 amino acids. The DNA of the CDR3 is TGTGCAACCGACAGAGCTTACTATGGCTACACCTTC. Amino acid sequence: CATDRAYYGYTF.

This clonotype showed up just a few times. The chain carries TRBV6-5 and TRBJ2-2, with 12 bases fitting TRBD1. The germline V gene has CDR1 MNHEY and CDR2 SVGAGI. This CDR3 spans 17 amino acids. The V gene end was trimmed by 4 bases and the J gene end by 4 bases; junction bases not matched to a gene: 7. The CDR3 nucleotides read TGTGCCAGCAGTTGGGGACAGGGGGCCGTGGGCACCGGGGAGCTGTTTTTT. This encodes CASSWGQGAVGTGELFF.

This clonotype was detected many times. This chain uses TRBV3-1 with TRBJ1-1; D possibly corresponds to TRBD1 (6 bases). Germline V gives CDR1 LGHDT, CDR2 YNNKEL (reference sequence). Trimming took off 2 bases at V and 0 bases at J, with 10 bases between the two ends. CDR3 length: 15 residues. This chain's CDR3 is CASSQTGTLNTEAFF. The CDR3 DNA is TGTGCCAGCAGCCAAACCGGGACATTGAACACTGAAGCTTTCTTT. The full variable domain, rest sourced from reference TRBV3-1 and TRBJ1-1, is DTAVSQTPKYLVTQMGNDKSIKCEQNLGHDTMYWYKQDSKKFLKIMFSYNNKELIINETVPNRFSPKSPDKAHLNLHINSLELGDSAVYFCASSQTGTLNTEAFFGQGTRLTVV.

This clonotype occurred many times. The chain couples TRBV5-1 to TRBJ1-2, with D perhaps matching TRBD1 (5 bases). CDR1 and CDR2 (germline): SGHRS, YFSETQ. The CDR3 contains 16 residues. Trimming cost V 3 bases and J 0 bases, with 15 bases left between them. This chain's CDR3 is CASSWGKWGSNYGYTF. CDR3 in DNA: TGCGCCAGCAGCTGGGGAAAGTGGGGGTCTAACTATGGCTACACCTTC.

This clonotype was found many times. The chain joins TRBV15 to TRBJ2-7; TRBD2 matches at 11 bases. Per the germline V gene, CDR1 is LNHNV and CDR2 is YYDKDF (reference sequence). V lost 6 bases, J lost 3 bases, and 4 bases stayed unmatched. The length of the CDR3 is 14 residues. CDR3 loop: CATRILAGVYEQYF. In DNA, the CDR3 is TGTGCCACCAGAATACTAGCGGGAGTCTACGAGCAGTACTTC.

This clonotype was observed a handful of times. The gene calls are TRBV6-5 and TRBJ2-3, with a tentative D call TRBD1 (5 bases). Germline V gene data show CDR1 as MNHEY and CDR2 as SVGAGI. V was cut by 2 bases and J by 8 bases, with 11 bases left in between. This CDR3 contains 13 residues. The CDR3: CASSYESGRTQYF. DNA of the CDR3: TGTGCCAGCAGTTACGAGTCAGGGCGTACGCAGTATTTT.

There are many counts of this clonotype. The CDR3 coding sequence is TGTGCCAGCATGCCCGCGGGAGTTAGCACAGATACGCAGTATTTT. This codes for CASMPAGVSTDTQYF. V is TRBV2 and J is TRBJ2-3; 7 bases align to TRBD2. V was pared by 7 bases and J by 0 bases, with 7 bases of the junction left unmatched. Germline CDR1 reads SNHLY; CDR2 reads FYNNEI. This CDR3 is built from 15 residues.

This clonotype was recorded a few times. V gene TRBV4-1 combines with J gene TRBJ2-5; no clear D. Trimming pared 1 base from V and 5 bases from J, leaving 8 bases between. The V gene's germline CDR1 is MGHRA and CDR2 YSYEKL. This CDR3 spans 13 amino acids. CDR3: CASSQAVRETQYF. The CDR3 DNA reads TGCGCCAGCAGCCAAGCGGTGAGGGAGACCCAGTACTTC.

The chain carries TRBV20-1 and TRBJ1-5, with 7 bases matching TRBD1. V trimming: 7 bases; J trimming: 7 bases; junction bases outside the gene matches: 16. Germline CDR1 and CDR2: DFQATT and SNEGSKA (reference sequence). The CDR3 consists of 15 residues. The CDR3 nucleotides are TGCAGTGTTCGAGGTCCAGGGGGGGCACGACAGCCCCAGCATTTT. The encoded protein is CSVRGPGGARQPQHF.

This clonotype was picked up many times. This sequence joins TRBV5-1 and TRBJ1-1; TRBD1 is a possible D gene (5 bases). This CDR3 spans 12 amino acids. CDR1 is SGHRS, CDR2 YFSETQ, per germline. Deletions cut 6 bases from V and 5 bases from J, with 11 bases between. CDR3 nucleotides: TGCGCCAGCATGGCAGGGCGAACTGAAGCTTTCTTT. Encoded protein: CASMAGRTEAFF.

This clonotype was recorded a few times. The chain is built from TRBV10-2 and TRBJ2-6; D not certain. Per germline, CDR1 WSHSY and CDR2 SAAADI. Between the trimmed V and J ends, which lost 0 bases and 0 bases, there was a span of 15 bases. This CDR3 spans 19 amino acids. In DNA, the CDR3 is TGCGCCAGCAGTGAGTCGTTTGGTGACCTAATCTCTGGGGCCAACGTCCTGACTTTC. Protein: CASSESFGDLISGANVLTF.

The J gene is TRBJ1-4, the V gene TRBV15; no reliable D call. V gave up 3 bases and J gave up 4 bases, with 9 bases separating them. The CDR3 spans 14 residues. From germline, CDR1 is LNHNV and CDR2 YYDKDF (reference sequence). The CDR3 here is CATSRFGINEKLFF. The CDR3 DNA reads as TGTGCCACCAGCAGGTTTGGAATTAATGAAAAACTGTTTTTT.